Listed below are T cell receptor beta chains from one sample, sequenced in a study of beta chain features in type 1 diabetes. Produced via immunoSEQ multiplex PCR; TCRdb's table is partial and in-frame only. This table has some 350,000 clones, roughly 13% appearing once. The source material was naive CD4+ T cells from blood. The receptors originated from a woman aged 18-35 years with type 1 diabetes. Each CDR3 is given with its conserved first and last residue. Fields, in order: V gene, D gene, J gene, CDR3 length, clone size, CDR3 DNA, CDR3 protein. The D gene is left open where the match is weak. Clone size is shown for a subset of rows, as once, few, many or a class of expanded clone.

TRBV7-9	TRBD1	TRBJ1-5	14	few	TGTGCCAGCAGCTCAGACAGGGTTAATCAGCCCCAGCATTTT	CASSSDRVNQPQHF
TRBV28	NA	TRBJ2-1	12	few	TGTGCCAGCAGTTTATTAATGAATGAGCAGTTCTTC	CASSLLMNEQFF
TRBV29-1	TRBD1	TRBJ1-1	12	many	TGCAGCGCGGGACAGACGAACACTGAAGCTTTCTTT	CSAGQTNTEAFF
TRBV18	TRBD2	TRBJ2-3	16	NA	TGTGCCAGCTCACCAGGACTAGCGGGAGCATCAGATACGCAGTATTTT	CASSPGLAGASDTQYF
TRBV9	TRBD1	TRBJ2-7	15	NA	TGTGCCAGCAGCACCCGGACAGGGGGCACCTACGAGCAGTACTTC	CASSTRTGGTYEQYF
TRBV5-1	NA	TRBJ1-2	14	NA	TGCGCCAGCAGCTTGGGGCAGGGGATCTATGGCTACACCTTC	CASSLGQGIYGYTF
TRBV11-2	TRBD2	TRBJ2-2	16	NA	TGTGCCAGCAGCCCGGGACTAGCGGGATTCCCCGGGGAGCTGTTTTTT	CASSPGLAGFPGELFF
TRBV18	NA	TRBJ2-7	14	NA	TGTGCCAGCTCACCACGTTTAGGGGCCTACGAGCAGTACTTC	CASSPRLGAYEQYF
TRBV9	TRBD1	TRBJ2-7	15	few	TGTGCCAGCAGCGGGAGCCGGGACAGGGCCTACGAGCAGTACTTC	CASSGSRDRAYEQYF
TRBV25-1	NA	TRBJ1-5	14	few	TGTGCCAGCAGTGACTCAGGGAGCAATCAGCCCCAGCATTTT	CASSDSGSNQPQHF